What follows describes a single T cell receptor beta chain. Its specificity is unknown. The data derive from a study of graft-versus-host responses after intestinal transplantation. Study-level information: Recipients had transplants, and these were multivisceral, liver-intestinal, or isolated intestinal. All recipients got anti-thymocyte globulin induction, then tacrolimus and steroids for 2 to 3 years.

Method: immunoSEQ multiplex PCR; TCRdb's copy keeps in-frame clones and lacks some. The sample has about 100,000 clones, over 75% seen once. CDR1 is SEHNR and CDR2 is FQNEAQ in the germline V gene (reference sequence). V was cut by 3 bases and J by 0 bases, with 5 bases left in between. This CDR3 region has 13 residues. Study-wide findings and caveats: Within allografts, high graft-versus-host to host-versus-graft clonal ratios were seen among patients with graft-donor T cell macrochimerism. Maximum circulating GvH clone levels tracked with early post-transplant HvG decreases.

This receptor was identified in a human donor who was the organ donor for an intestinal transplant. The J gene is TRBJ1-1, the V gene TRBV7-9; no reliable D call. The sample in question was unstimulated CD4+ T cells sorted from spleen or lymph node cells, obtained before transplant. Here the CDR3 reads CASSLTVNTEAFF. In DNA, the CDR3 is TGTGCCAGCAGCTTGACTGTGAACACTGAAGCTTTCTTT.